These 26 T cell receptor beta chains were all obtained from the same sample, sequenced in a study of blood T cell repertoires in COVID-19. Assay used: immunoSEQ multiplex PCR; TCRdb lists only in-frame clones, some missing. Among some 60,000 clones listed, around 87% were seen once. The source material was peripheral blood. The receptors come from a man in his 70s with acute or convalescent COVID-19.

This clone appeared a few times. The chain couples TRBV30 to TRBJ1-6, with D possibly matching TRBD1 (5 bases). The V gene lost 2 bases and the J gene lost 6 bases, with 8 bases spanning the gap. Germline-derived CDR1 and CDR2 are GTSNPN and SVGIG (reference sequence). The CDR3 length is 13 residues. CDR3 sequence: CAWSPQVNSPLHF. The CDR3 DNA sequence: TGTGCCTGGAGTCCACAGGTTAATTCACCCCTCCACTTT.

The chain has TRBV13 and TRBJ1-1; 8 bases align to TRBD1. V shed 4 bases, J shed 5 bases, and the junction held 6 bases outside the gene matches. The CDR3 length is 14 residues. Germline CDR1 and CDR2: PRHDT and FYEKMQ (reference sequence). The CDR3 sequence is CASSSRGRRTEAFF. Written as DNA, the CDR3 is TGTGCCAGCAGCTCCAGGGGGCGAAGGACTGAAGCTTTCTTT.

The chain recombines TRBV9 with TRBJ1-6; unclear D gene. The length of the CDR3 is 18 residues. Trimming stripped 4 bases from V and 1 base from J, with 18 bases between. CDR1 SGDLS and CDR2 YYNGEE come from the germline V gene. CDR3 nucleotide sequence: TGTGCCAGCAGCCCTCGCGAAGACCTCGGGTCCTATAATTCACCCCTCCACTTT. Protein: CASSPREDLGSYNSPLHF.

CDR3 coding DNA: TGTGCCAGCAGTTTTCTACAGGGGGCGACTGAAGCTTTCTTT. Amino acids: CASSFLQGATEAFF. The chain combines TRBV27 with TRBJ1-1; 9 nucleotides line up with TRBD1. The CDR3 sequence is 14 residues long. Germline assignment: CDR1 MNHEY and CDR2 SMNVEV (reference sequence). The ends lost 3 bases at V and 5 bases at J; junction bases unmatched: 4.

This sequence joins TRBV30 and TRBJ2-5, with TRBD2 identical over 7 bases. CDR3 length: 15 amino acids. Germline CDR1 and CDR2: GTSNPN and SVGIG (reference sequence). The V gene end was trimmed by 4 bases and the J gene end by 2 bases; junction bases not matched to a gene: 10. In DNA form, the CDR3 reads TGTGCCTGGAATGTAGAGGGCGGGGGACAAGAGACCCAGTACTTC. This gives the protein CAWNVEGGGQETQYF. Using reference TRBV30 and TRBJ2-5 for the parts outside the CDR3, the full variable domain is SQTIHQWPATLVQPVGSPLSLECTVEGTSNPNLYWYRQAAGRGLQLLFYSVGIGQISSEVPQNLSASRPQDRQFILSSKKLLLSDSGFYLCAWNVEGGGQETQYFGPGTRLLVL.

J is TRBJ2-7 and V is TRBV6-5; TRBD1 agrees at 9 bases. The CDR3 has 15 residues. Germline V gene sequence: CDR1 MNHEY, CDR2 SVGAGI. The J segment lost 2 bases and the V segment lost 2 bases, leaving 4 bases of the junction unmatched. The CDR3 sequence: CASSYGGTGTYEQYF. CDR3 DNA sequence: TGTGCCAGCAGTTACGGGGGGACAGGGACCTACGAGCAGTACTTC.

The rearrangement joins TRBV6-5 to TRBJ1-2; 8 positions agree with TRBD1. V gave up 4 bases and J gave up 8 bases; unmatched junction bases: 15. The CDR3 has 16 amino acids. CDR1 is MNHEY, CDR2 SVGAGI, per germline. The CDR3 DNA reads as TGTGCCAGCAGTTTGATAGGACAGGGCACTCTCAAGGGCTACACCTTC. Its protein product is CASSLIGQGTLKGYTF.

This chain uses TRBV27 with TRBJ1-2; 9 bases map to TRBD1. This CDR3 spans 14 amino acids. J gave up 5 bases and V 4 bases, and 5 bases lay outside the gene matches. Germline loops: CDR1 MNHEY, CDR2 SMNVEV (reference sequence). CDR3 sequence: CASSYDRGIYGYTF. The CDR3 coding sequence is TGTGCCAGCAGTTATGACAGGGGGATATATGGCTACACCTTC.

CDR3 coding DNA: TGTGCCAGCAGAAGACGCGGTGAAAAACTGTTTTTT. This sequence encodes CASRRRGEKLFF. The rearrangement uses TRBV12-3 or TRBV12-4 and TRBJ1-4; the D is unclear. This CDR3 spans 12 amino acids. Trimming cost V 6 bases and J 7 bases, with 9 bases left between them.

A single count supports this clone. This specimen includes other DNA sequences encoding the same CDR3. The V and J genes are TRBV20-1 and TRBJ1-5; unclear D gene. The V gene lost 3 bases and the J gene lost 5 bases, with 8 bases spanning the gap. The CDR3 has 12 amino acids. CDR1 and CDR2 (germline): DFQATT, SNEGSKA (reference sequence). The CDR3 bases are TGCAGTGCTAGTCGCTCGGATCAGCCCCAGCATTTT. It specifies CSASRSDQPQHF.

The V and J genes are TRBV10-3 and TRBJ2-3; TRBD1 agrees at 8 bases. The germline CDR1 and CDR2 sequences are ENHRY and SYGVKD. The CDR3 has 12 amino acids. The junction had 6 bases not matched to a gene; V was cut back by 7 bases and J by 9 bases. CDR3 coding DNA: TGTGCCATCACCGGGGACAGGAGAACGCAGTATTTT. Translated, it gives CAITGDRRTQYF.

CDR3 DNA sequence: TGTGCCAGCCTAGGACAGGGACCAGATACGCAGTATTTT. Encoded protein: CASLGQGPDTQYF. The J gene is TRBJ2-3, the V gene TRBV27, with 8 bases fitting TRBD1. Per germline, CDR1 MNHEY and CDR2 SMNVEV (reference sequence). Losses at the gene ends were 8 bases for V and 4 bases for J; bases not matched to a gene: 5. CDR3 size: 13 residues.

The gene calls are TRBV5-1 and TRBJ1-1, with D possibly being TRBD1 (5 bases). Germline CDR1 reads SGHRS; CDR2 reads YFSETQ. The CDR3 is made up of 13 amino acids. Trimming removed 6 bases from V and 0 bases from J, with 9 bases in between. For the CDR3, the DNA is TGCGCCAGCAAGGGAGGGGTGAACACTGAAGCTTTCTTT. Amino acids: CASKGGVNTEAFF.

The chain uses TRBV9 and TRBJ2-2; no clear D gene. This CDR3 is built from 13 residues. Per germline, CDR1 SGDLS and CDR2 YYNGEE. V was cut by 7 bases and J by 1 base, with 8 bases left in between. The CDR3 reads CASQNRNTGELFF. CDR3 sequence (DNA): TGTGCCAGCCAAAACAGGAACACCGGGGAGCTGTTTTTT.

The chain employs TRBV3-1 (or the pseudogene TRBV3-2) and TRBJ2-7; unclear D gene. The CDR3 is 12 amino acids. V dropped 3 bases and J dropped 0 bases, with 3 bases sitting between them. Germline CDR1 reads LGHDT; CDR2 reads YNNKEL (reference sequence). CDR3 DNA sequence: TGTGCCAGCAGCCATTACTCCTACGAGCAGTACTTC. Protein sequence: CASSHYSYEQYF.

The rearrangement uses TRBV6-5 and TRBJ2-7; tentatively, D is TRBD2 (6 bases). CDR3 length equals 14 residues. V was pared by 5 bases and J by 5 bases, with 16 bases between. Germline V lookup: CDR1 MNHEY, CDR2 SVGAGI. The DNA for the CDR3 is TGTGCCAGCAGTACCGCGGGGACCGGAAACGAGCAGTACTTC. It codes for CASSTAGTGNEQYF.

The chain links TRBV9 to TRBJ2-7; TRBD2 matches 7 bases. The trim removed 3 bases at V and 6 bases at J, leaving 12 bases unmatched. This CDR3 spans 15 amino acids. Germline CDR1 is SGDLS and CDR2 is YYNGEE. This CDR3 is CASSGLAEGDLEQYF. In DNA form, the CDR3 reads TGTGCCAGCAGCGGGCTAGCGGAGGGAGACCTCGAGCAGTACTTC.

This clone was recorded a few times. The V call is TRBV6-2 or TRBV6-3, the J call TRBJ2-2; possibly TRBD1 for D (5 bases). The germline V and J ends were trimmed by 4 bases and 3 bases, with 9 bases remaining between them. The CDR3 runs 14 residues. CDR1 and CDR2 (germline): MNHEY, SVGEGT. The CDR3 sequence: CASSLDTDTGELFF. The CDR3 DNA reads as TGTGCCAGCAGTTTGGACACGGACACCGGGGAGCTGTTTTTT.

The V gene is TRBV28, the J gene TRBJ1-2, with TRBD1 as a possible D gene (6 bases). V was shortened by 4 bases and J by 2 bases, with 14 bases between the two germline ends. CDR1 is MDHEN and CDR2 is SYDVKM in the germline V gene. The length of the CDR3 is 15 residues. CDR3 in DNA: TGTGCCAGCAGTTCAACAGGGTACGGGAACTATGGCTACACCTTC. Its translation is CASSSTGYGNYGYTF.

The chain uses TRBV7-9 and TRBJ1-5, with D hard to call. Trimming removed 4 bases at V and 10 bases at J, with 17 bases between. Germline lookup yields CDR1 SEHNR and CDR2 FQNEAQ (reference sequence). The CDR3 covers 14 residues. The CDR3 DNA follows: TGTGCCAGCAGCTCCTGGACTGGGTCGGGACCCCAGCATTTT. It translates to CASSSWTGSGPQHF.

The V and J genes are TRBV3-1 (or the pseudogene TRBV3-2) and TRBJ1-5; 7 bases map to TRBD1. The CDR3 covers 14 residues. V shed 6 bases and J 4 bases; nucleotides not matched to a gene: 6. CDR1 is LGHDT and CDR2 is YNNKEL in the germline V gene (reference sequence). The CDR3 region has the DNA TGTGCCAGCAGTTCAGGGGGTTTTAATCAGCCCCAGCATTTT. Amino acid sequence: CASSSGGFNQPQHF.

The CDR3 loop is CASTSVGGFEQFF. In nucleotides, the CDR3 is TGTGCCAGCACCTCGGTAGGGGGATTTGAGCAGTTCTTC. This sequence joins TRBV7-2 and TRBJ2-1, with D possibly matching TRBD1 (6 bases). In germline, CDR1 is SGHTA, CDR2 FQGNSA. The CDR3 covers 13 residues. The germline V and J ends were trimmed by 7 bases and 9 bases, with 16 bases remaining between them.

The chain combines TRBV27 with TRBJ2-3, with 13 bases matching TRBD2. The CDR3 extends over 15 amino acids. The V segment lost 6 bases and the J segment 3 bases; nucleotides outside the gene matches: 3. The germline V gene encodes CDR1 MNHEY and CDR2 SMNVEV (reference sequence). The CDR3 DNA sequence: TGTGCCAGCAGCCGGACTAGCGGGAGTACAGATACGCAGTATTTT. Translation gives CASSRTSGSTDTQYF.

The chain recombines TRBV10-1 with TRBJ2-7, with 7 bases that match TRBD1. Germline CDR1 and CDR2: WNHNN and SYGVQD (reference sequence). The CDR3 has 15 residues. V lost 6 bases to trimming and J lost 6 bases; unmatched junction nucleotides: 14. The chain's CDR3 is CASSWVTTAGGEQYF. Here the CDR3 DNA reads TGCGCCAGCAGCTGGGTGACTACGGCAGGGGGCGAGCAGTACTTC.

V and J are TRBV28 and TRBJ1-1; D is uncertain. V lost 5 bases and J lost 1, with 8 bases in between. CDR1 MDHEN and CDR2 SYDVKM come from the germline V gene. This CDR3 has 13 residues. In DNA form, the CDR3 reads TGTGCCAGCAGTCCAACAGCGAACACTGAAGCTTTCTTT. This translates into CASSPTANTEAFF.

The chain employs TRBV7-2 and TRBJ1-5, with D tentatively TRBD1 (6 bases). Trimming took off 6 bases at V and 0 bases at J, with 12 bases between the two ends. Looked up from germline, CDR1 is SGHTA and CDR2 is FQGNSA. The CDR3 totals 15 residues. CDR3 loop: CASRPRGGSNQPQHF. CDR3 DNA sequence: TGTGCCAGCAGACCTAGGGGGGGTAGCAATCAGCCCCAGCATTTT.